The entry below describes one T cell receptor beta chain. The antigen is undetermined. The repertoire was sequenced with immunoSEQ multiplex PCR; TCRdb's copy has only in-frame clones and lacks some. The table includes roughly 140,000 clones, around 92% detected once. These data are taken from a study of T cell responses to AZD1222 COVID-19 vaccine. From germline, CDR1 is MGHRA and CDR2 YSYEKL. The CDR3 runs 18 residues. V was trimmed by 4 bases and J by 0 bases, leaving 20 bases between them. Study observations and caveats: Targets within unmutated variant regions were reportedly found for nearly half of spike-specific TCRs.

The sequencing used peripheral blood, collected after recovery from COVID-19. The clonotype was recovered from an adult who had recovered from COVID-19. The gene calls are TRBV4-1 and TRBJ2-3; unclear D gene. This CDR3 reads CASSLTRILATSTDTQYF. Here the CDR3 DNA reads TGCGCCAGCAGCCTAACCAGGATTTTAGCTACTAGCACAGATACGCAGTATTTT.